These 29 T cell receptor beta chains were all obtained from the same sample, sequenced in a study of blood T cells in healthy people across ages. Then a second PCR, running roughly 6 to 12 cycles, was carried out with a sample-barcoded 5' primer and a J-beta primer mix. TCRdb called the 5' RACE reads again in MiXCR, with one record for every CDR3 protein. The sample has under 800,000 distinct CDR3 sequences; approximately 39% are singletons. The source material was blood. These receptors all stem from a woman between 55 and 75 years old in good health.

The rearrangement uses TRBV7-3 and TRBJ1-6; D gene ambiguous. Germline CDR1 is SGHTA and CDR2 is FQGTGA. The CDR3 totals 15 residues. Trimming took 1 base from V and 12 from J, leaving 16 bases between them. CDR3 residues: CASSLMYGQNEPLHF. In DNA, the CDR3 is TGTGCCAGCAGCTTAATGTATGGGCAGAATGAACCCCTCCACTTT. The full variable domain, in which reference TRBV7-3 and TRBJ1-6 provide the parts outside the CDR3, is GAGVSQTPSNKVTEKGKYVELRCDPISGHTALYWYRQSLGQGPEFLIYFQGTGAADDSGLPNDRFFAVRPEGSVSTLKIQRTERGDSAVYLCASSLMYGQNEPLHFGNGTRLTVT.

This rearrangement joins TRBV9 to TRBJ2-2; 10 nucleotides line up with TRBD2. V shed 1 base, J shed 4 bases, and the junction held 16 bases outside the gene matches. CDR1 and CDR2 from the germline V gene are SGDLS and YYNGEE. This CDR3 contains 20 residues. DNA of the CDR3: TGTGCCAGCAGCGTATCGGCACCCGTGGGTAGCGGGAGGTTCACCGGGGAGCTGTTTTTT. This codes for CASSVSAPVGSGRFTGELFF.

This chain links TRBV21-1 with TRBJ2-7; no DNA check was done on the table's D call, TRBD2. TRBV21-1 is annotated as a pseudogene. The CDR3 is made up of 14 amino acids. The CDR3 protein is CASSARDFSYEQYF. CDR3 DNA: TGTGCCAGCAGCGCCCGGGACTTCTCCTACGAGCAGTACTTC.

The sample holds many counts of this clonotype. In nucleotides, the CDR3 is TGTGCCAGCAGCTTAGACCCTAGCTCCTACAATGAGCAGTTCTTC. This codes for CASSLDPSSYNEQFF. The chain is built from TRBV7-2 and TRBJ2-1; D not resolved. The CDR3 runs 15 residues. In germline, CDR1 is SGHTA, CDR2 FQGNSA. Between the trimmed V and J ends, which lost 1 base and 0 bases, there was a span of 7 bases.

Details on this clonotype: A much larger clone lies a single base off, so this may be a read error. CDR3 nucleotides: TGTGCCGGCAGGCTAGCAGACATTCAGTACTTC. This sequence encodes CAGRLADIQYF. The chain carries TRBV9 and TRBJ2-4; a weak D match, TRBD2 (5 bases). Germline CDR1 reads SGDLS; CDR2 reads YYNGEE. The CDR3 has 11 residues.

The CDR3 reads CASSGRGAGETQYF. The CDR3 DNA is TGTGCCAGCAGTGGGCGGGGGGCAGGGGAGACCCAGTACTTC. V usage is TRBV12-3 or TRBV12-4 and J usage is TRBJ2-5; 8 nucleotides line up with TRBD2. This CDR3 has 14 amino acids. The V gene end was trimmed by 5 bases and the J gene end by 5 bases; junction bases not matched to a gene: 7.

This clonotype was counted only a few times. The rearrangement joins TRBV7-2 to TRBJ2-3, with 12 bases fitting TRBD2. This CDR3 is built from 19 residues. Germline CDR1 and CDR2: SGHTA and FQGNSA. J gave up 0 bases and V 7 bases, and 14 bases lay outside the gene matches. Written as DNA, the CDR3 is TGTGCCAGCACCGCACCCGGAGCTAGCGGGAGGGCGAGCACAGATACGCAGTATTTT. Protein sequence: CASTAPGASGRASTDTQYF.

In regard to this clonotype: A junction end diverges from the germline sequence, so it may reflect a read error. CDR3 loop: CASSLTGRSSPPHF. For the CDR3, the DNA is TGTGCCAGCAGCTTAACTGGGCGGTCAAGCCCCCCCCACTTT. The chain is built from TRBV7-9 and TRBJ1-6; D ambiguous. Germline loops: CDR1 SEHNR, CDR2 FQNEAQ (reference sequence). The CDR3 consists of 14 residues.

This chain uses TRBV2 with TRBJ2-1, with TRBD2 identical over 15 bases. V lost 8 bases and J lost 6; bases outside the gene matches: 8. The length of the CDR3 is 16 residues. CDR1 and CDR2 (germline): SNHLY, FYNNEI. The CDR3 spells CASFWTSGGASNEQFF. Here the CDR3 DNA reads TGTGCCAGCTTTTGGACTAGCGGGGGGGCCTCCAATGAGCAGTTCTTC.

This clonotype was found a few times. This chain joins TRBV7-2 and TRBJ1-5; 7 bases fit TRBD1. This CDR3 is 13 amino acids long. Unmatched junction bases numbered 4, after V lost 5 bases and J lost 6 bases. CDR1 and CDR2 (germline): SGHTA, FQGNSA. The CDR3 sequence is CASSRQGIQPQHF. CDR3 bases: TGTGCCAGCAGCCGACAGGGCATTCAGCCCCAGCATTTT. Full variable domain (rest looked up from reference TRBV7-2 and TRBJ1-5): GAGVSQSPSNKVTEKGKDVELRCDPISGHTALYWYRQSLGQGLEFLIYFQGNSAPDKSGLPSDRFSAERTGGSVSTLTIQRTQQEDSAVYLCASSRQGIQPQHFGDGTRLSIL.

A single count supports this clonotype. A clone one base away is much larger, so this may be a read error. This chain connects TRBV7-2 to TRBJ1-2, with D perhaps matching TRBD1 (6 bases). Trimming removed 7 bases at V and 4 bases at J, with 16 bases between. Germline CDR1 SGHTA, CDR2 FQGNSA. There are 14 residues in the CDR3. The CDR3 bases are TGTGCCAGCACCGGGCCACAGGGAGGCTATGGCTACACCTTC. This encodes CASTGPQGGYGYTF.

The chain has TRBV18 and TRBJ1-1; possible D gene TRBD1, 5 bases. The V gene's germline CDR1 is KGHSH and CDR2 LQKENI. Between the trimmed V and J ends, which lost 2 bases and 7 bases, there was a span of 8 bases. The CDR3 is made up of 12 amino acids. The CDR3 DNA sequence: TGTGCCAGCTCACCAGACAGAGATGAAGCTTTCTTT. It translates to CASSPDRDEAFF.

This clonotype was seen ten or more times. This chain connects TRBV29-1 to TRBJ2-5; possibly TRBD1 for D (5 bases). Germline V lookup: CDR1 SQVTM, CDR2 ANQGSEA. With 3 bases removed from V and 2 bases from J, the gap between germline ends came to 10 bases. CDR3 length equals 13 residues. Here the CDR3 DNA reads TGCAGCGTTGATGGGGCAGGGCAAGAGACCCAGTACTTC. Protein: CSVDGAGQETQYF.

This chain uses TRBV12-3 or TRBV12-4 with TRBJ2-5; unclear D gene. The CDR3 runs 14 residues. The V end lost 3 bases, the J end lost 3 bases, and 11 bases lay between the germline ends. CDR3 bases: TGTGCCAGCAGTTTCGGCCAGGTGAAAGAGACCCAGTACTTC. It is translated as CASSFGQVKETQYF.

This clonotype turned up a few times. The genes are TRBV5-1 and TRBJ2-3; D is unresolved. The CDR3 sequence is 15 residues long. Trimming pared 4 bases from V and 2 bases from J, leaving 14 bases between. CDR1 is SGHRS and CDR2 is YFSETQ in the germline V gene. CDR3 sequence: CASSQTHPDTDTQYF. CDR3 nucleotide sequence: TGCGCCAGCAGCCAAACACATCCCGACACAGATACGCAGTATTTT. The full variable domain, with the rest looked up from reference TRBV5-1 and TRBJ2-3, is KAGVTQTPRYLIKTRGQQVTLSCSPISGHRSVSWYQQTPGQGLQFLFEYFSETQRNKGNFPGRFSGRQFSNSRSEMNVSTLELGDSALYLCASSQTHPDTDTQYFGPGTRLTVL.

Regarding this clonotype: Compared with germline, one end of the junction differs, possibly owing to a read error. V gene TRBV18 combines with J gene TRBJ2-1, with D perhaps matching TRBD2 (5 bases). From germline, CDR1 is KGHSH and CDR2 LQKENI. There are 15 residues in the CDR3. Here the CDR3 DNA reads TGTGCCAGTTCACCACAGAATTCGGGGTACAATGAGCAGTTCTTC. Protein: CASSPQNSGYNEQFF.

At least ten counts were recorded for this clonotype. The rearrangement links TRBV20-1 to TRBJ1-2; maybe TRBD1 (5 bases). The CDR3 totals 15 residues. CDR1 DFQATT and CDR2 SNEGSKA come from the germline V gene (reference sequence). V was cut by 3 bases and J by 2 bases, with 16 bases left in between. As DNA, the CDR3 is TGCAGTGCTAGTCCCCCAACAAGGGGCAACTATGGCTACACCTTC. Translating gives CSASPPTRGNYGYTF.

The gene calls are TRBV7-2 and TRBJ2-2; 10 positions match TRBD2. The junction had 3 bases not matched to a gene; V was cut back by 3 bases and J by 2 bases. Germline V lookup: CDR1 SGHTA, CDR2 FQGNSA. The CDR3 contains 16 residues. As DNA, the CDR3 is TGTGCCAGCAGCTTTCGGACTAGCGGAAACACCGGGGAGCTGTTTTTT. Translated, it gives CASSFRTSGNTGELFF.

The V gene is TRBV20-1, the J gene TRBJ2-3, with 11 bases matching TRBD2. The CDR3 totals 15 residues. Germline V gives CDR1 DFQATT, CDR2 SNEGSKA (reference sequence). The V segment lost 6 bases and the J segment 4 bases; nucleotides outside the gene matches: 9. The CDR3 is CSATLAGVISDTQYF. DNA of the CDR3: TGCAGTGCCACACTAGCGGGAGTAATATCAGATACGCAGTATTTT.

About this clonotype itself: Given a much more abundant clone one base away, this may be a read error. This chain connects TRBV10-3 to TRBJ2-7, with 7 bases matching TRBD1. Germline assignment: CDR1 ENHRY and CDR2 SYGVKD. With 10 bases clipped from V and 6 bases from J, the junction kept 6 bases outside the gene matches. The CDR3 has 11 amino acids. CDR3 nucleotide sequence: TGTGCCACGGGACAGAGCTGCGAGCAGTACTTC. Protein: CATGQSCEQYF.

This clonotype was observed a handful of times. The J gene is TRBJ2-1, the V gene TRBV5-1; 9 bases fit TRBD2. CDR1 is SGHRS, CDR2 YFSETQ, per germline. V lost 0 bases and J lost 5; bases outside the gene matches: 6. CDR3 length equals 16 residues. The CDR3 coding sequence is TGCGCCAGCAGCTTGGCGGGCGGGGGGGCCGACAATGAGCAGTTCTTC. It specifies CASSLAGGGADNEQFF.

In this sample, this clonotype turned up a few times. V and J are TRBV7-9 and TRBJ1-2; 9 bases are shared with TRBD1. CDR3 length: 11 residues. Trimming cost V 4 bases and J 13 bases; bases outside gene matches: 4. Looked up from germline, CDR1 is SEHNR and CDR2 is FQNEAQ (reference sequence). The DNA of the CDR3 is TGTGCCAGCAGCTCCGGACAGGGGATCACCTTC. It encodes CASSSGQGITF.

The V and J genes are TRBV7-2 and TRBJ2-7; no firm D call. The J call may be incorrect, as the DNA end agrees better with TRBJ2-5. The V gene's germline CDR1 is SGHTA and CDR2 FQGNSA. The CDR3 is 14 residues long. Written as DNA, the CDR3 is TGTGCCAGCAGCGTCGGACCCCCGAGTGAGACCCAGTACTTC. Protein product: CASSVGPPSETQYF.

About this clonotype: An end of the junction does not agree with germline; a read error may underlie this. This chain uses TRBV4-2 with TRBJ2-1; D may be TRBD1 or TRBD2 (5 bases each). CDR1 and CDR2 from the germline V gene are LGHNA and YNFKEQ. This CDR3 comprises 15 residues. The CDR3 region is CASSQDGGRHNAQFF. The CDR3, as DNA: TGTGCCAGCAGCCAAGATGGGGGACGCCACAATGCGCAGTTCTTC.

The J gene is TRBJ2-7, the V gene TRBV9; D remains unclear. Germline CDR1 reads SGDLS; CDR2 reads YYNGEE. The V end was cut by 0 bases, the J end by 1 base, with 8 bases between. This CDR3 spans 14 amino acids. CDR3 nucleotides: TGTGCCAGCAGCGTAGATATGGAATCCTACGAGCAGTACTTC. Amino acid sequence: CASSVDMESYEQYF.

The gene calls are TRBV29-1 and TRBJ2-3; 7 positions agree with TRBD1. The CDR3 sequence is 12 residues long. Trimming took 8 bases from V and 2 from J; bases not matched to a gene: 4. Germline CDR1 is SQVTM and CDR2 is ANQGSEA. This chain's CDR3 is CSLGQNTDTQYF. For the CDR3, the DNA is TGCAGCTTGGGACAGAACACAGATACGCAGTATTTT.

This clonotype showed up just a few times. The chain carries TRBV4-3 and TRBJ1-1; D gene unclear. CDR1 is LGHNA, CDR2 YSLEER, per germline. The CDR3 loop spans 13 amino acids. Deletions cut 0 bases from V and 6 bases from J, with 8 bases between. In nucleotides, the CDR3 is TGCGCCAGCAGCCAAGATTGGGGTCCTGAAGCTTTCTTT. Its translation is CASSQDWGPEAFF.

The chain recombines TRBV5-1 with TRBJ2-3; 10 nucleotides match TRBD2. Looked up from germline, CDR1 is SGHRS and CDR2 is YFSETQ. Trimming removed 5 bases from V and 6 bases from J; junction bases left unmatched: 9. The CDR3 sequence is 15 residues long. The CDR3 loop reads CASSASGGSRDTQYF. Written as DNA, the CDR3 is TGCGCCAGCAGTGCTAGCGGGGGATCGCGGGATACGCAGTATTTT.

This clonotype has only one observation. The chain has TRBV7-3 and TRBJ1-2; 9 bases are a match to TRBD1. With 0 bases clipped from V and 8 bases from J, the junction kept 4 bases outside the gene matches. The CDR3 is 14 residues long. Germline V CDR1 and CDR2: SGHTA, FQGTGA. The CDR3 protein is CASSLTRQGGGYTF. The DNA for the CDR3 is TGTGCCAGCAGCTTAACCCGACAGGGGGGCGGCTACACCTTC.